The sequence of this T cell receptor (beta chain) was determined in a study of blood T cell repertoires in COVID-19. For the study at large: Nucleic acid was either cDNA or gDNA, and it came from T cells, B-cell-depleted T cells, or PBMCs.

Authors' methods: Reference gene primer amplification gave nucleated cell count estimates. Method: immunoSEQ multiplex PCR; TCRdb's copy keeps in-frame clones and lacks some. V and J calls and clone size are those listed in that table; D and trimming were worked out from the DNA. The sample has about 120,000 clones; 90% are singletons. From germline, CDR1 is SGHDT and CDR2 YYEEEE. There are 13 residues in the CDR3. Deletions cut 2 bases from V and 6 bases from J, with 11 bases between. J is TRBJ1-1 and V is TRBV5-6; D is undetermined. This clonotype was sampled from a human donor with active COVID-19. The donor label of this sample is uncertain. The sequenced sample consisted of peripheral blood. The CDR3 DNA is TGTGCCAGCAGCTTTTGGTCCCGAGCTGAAGCTTTCTTT. It codes for CASSFWSRAEAFF.